This TCR beta chain was sequenced during a study of blood T cell repertoires in COVID-19. The wider study: PBMCs, B-cell-depleted T cells, or T cells provided the cDNA or gDNA that made up the material.

As processed by the authors: Reference gene primers were amplified, and this amplification served to estimate nucleated cell counts. Profiling relied on immunoSEQ multiplex PCR, and the TCRdb table lists in-frame clones only, not all of them. V and J calls and clone size come straight from that table; D and trimming were deduced from the DNA. The table lists 200,000 or so clones, roughly 81% of them singletons. Germline loops: CDR1 WSHSY, CDR2 SAAADI. Trimming at V came to 7 bases and at J to 5 bases, leaving 7 bases not matched to a gene. This CDR3 has 16 amino acids. This chain links TRBV10-2 with TRBJ2-3; TRBD2 agrees at 15 bases. The sequencing input was peripheral blood. This receptor was obtained from a woman in her seventies with active or convalescent COVID-19. CDR3 coding DNA: TGCGCCAGCACCGGACTAGCGGGAGGGCCGGGAGATACGCAGTATTTT. Protein: CASTGLAGGPGDTQYF.